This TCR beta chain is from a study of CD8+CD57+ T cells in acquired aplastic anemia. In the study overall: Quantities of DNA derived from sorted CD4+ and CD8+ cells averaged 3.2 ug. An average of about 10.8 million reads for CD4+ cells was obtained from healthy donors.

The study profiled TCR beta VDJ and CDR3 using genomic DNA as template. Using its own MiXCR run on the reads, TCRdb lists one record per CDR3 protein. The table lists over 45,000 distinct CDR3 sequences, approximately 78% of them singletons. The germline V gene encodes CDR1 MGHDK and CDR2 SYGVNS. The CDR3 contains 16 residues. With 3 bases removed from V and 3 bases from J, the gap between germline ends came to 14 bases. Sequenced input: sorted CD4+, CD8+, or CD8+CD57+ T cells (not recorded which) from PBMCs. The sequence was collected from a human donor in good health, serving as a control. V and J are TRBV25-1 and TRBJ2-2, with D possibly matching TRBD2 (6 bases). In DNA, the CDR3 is TGTGCCAGCAGTGACATGGTGACTAGTGACACCGGGGAGCTGTTTTTT. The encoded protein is CASSDMVTSDTGELFF. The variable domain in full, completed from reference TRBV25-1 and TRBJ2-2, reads EADIYQTPRYLVIGTGKKITLECSQTMGHDKMYWYQQDPGMELHLIHYSYGVNSTEKGDLSSESTVSRIRTEHFPLTLESARPSHTSQYLCASSDMVTSDTGELFFGEGSRLTVL.